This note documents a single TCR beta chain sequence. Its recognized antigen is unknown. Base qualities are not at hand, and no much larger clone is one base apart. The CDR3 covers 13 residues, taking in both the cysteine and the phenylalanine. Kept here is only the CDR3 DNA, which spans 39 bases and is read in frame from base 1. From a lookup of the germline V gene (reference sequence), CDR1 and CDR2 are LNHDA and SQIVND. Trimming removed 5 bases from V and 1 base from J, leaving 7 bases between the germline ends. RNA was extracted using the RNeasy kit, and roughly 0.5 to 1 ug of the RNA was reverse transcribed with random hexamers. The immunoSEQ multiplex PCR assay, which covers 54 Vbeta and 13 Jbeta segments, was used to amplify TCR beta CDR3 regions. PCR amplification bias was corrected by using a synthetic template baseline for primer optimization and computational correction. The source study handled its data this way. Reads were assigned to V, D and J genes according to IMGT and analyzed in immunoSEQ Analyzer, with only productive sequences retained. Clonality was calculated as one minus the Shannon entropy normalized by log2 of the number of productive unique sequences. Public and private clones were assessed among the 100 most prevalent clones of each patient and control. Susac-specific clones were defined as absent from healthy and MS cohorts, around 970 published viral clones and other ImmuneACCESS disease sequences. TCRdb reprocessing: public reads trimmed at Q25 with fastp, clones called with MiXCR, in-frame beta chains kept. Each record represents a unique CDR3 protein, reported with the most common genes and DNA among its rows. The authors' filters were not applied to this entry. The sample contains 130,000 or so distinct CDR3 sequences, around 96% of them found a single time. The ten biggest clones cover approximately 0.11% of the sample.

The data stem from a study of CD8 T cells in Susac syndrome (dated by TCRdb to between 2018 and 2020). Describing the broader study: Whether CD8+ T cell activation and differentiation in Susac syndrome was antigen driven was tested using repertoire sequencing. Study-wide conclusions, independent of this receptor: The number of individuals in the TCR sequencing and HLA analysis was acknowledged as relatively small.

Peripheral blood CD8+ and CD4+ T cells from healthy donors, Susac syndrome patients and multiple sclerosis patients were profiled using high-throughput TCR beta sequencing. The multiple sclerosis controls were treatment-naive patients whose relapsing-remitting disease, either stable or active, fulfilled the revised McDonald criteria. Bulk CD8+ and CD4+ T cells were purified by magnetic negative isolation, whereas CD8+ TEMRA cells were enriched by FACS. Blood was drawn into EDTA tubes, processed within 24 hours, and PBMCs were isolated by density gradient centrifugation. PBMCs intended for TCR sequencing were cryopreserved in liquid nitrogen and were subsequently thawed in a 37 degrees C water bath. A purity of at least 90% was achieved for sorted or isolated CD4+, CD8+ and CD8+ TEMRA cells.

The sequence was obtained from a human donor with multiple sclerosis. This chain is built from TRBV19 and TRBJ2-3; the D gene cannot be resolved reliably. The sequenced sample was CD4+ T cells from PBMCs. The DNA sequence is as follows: TGTGCCAGTAGTCCCTGGGGCACAGATACGCAGTATTTT. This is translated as CASSPWGTDTQYF.